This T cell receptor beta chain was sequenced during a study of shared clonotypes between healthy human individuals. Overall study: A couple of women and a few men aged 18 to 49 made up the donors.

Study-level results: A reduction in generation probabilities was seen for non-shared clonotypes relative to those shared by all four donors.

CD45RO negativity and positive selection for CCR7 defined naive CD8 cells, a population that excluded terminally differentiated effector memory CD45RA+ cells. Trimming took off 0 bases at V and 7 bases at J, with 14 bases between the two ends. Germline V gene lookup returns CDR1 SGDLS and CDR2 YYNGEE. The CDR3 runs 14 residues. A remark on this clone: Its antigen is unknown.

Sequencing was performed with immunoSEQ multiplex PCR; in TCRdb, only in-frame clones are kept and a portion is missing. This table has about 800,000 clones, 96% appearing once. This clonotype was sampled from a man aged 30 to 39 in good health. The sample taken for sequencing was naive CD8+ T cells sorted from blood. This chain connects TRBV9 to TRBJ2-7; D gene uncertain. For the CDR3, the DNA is TGTGCCAGCAGCGTAGAGGCGGTGGGTGGAGAGCAGTACTTC. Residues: CASSVEAVGGEQYF.